One and the same sample provided the 5 T cell receptor beta chains below, sequenced in a study of cytomegalovirus exposure and HLA in healthy donors (dated by TCRdb to 2016 to 2017). The library came from the immunoSEQ multiplex PCR assay. A mixture of 60 forward primers for TCR Vbeta segments and 13 reverse primers for TCR Jbeta segments was used in the multiplex PCR. This is the immuneACCESS table as TCRdb keeps it, with only in-frame sequences that have V and J called. A part of the clones is gone; compared with another copy, unresolved V genes explain less than half, and the rest is unexplained. For this sample the table gives about 130,000 clones, of which 75% to 90% were detected only once. The ten largest account for about 20% of the sample. The sample taken for sequencing was PBMCs. Receptors originate from a man aged 18 to 30 in good health and CMV-seropositive.

This chain connects TRBV4-1 to TRBJ2-3; 8 positions agree with TRBD2. The CDR3 is made up of 19 amino acids. V dropped 3 bases and J dropped 2; count of bases not matched to a gene: 16. Germline V gene data show CDR1 as MGHRA and CDR2 as YSYEKL. The CDR3 loop reads CASSQVISGASSNTDTQYF. CDR3 sequence (DNA): TGCGCCAGCAGCCAGGTGATTAGCGGGGCCTCCTCAAACACAGATACGCAGTATTTT.

The rearrangement links TRBV5-4 to TRBJ1-2; a possible D gene is TRBD1 (5 bases). CDR1 and CDR2 (germline): SGHNT, YYREEE (reference sequence). The ends were cut back, 3 bases at V and 4 bases at J, with 10 bases in the middle. The CDR3 is 13 amino acids. The CDR3 spells CASSSDIAYGYTF. As DNA, the CDR3 is TGTGCCAGCAGCTCGGACATCGCCTATGGCTACACCTTC.

The chain is built from TRBV28 and TRBJ1-1; 7 bases are shared with TRBD1. Trimming cost V 2 bases and J 5 bases; bases outside gene matches: 5. From germline, CDR1 is MDHEN and CDR2 SYDVKM. The CDR3 spans 14 residues. CDR3 region: CASSLGQAATEAFF. The CDR3 DNA sequence: TGTGCCAGCAGTTTAGGACAGGCTGCTACTGAAGCTTTCTTT.

The CDR3 nucleotides read TGTGCCAGCAGTACCAGGGCTAGCACAGATACGCAGTATTTT. Amino acids: CASSTRASTDTQYF. The chain combines TRBV7-2 with TRBJ2-3; D possibly corresponds to TRBD1 (5 bases). Germline CDR1 and CDR2: SGHTA and FQGNSA. Trimming pared 6 bases from V and 0 bases from J, leaving 10 bases between. CDR3 length: 14 amino acids.

J is TRBJ2-2 and V is TRBV19; maybe TRBD1 (5 bases). Germline values: CDR1 LNHDA, CDR2 SQIVND (reference sequence). V lost 3 bases and J 4 bases, leaving 12 bases between the germline ends. This CDR3 has 15 residues. CDR3 sequence (DNA): TGTGCCAGTAGTATGGCAGGGATCTCCACCGGGGAGCTGTTTTTT. It is translated as CASSMAGISTGELFF.